A single sample gave rise to the 28 T cell receptor beta chains below, sequenced in a study of shared clonotypes between healthy human individuals. The repertoire was sequenced with immunoSEQ multiplex PCR; TCRdb's copy has only in-frame clones and lacks some. This table holds 400,000 to 550,000 clones, approximately 79% found once. Source material: PBMCs. The receptors shown here come from a woman in her 40s in good health. Some clones in this sample may be carry-over from other donors' samples.

The count of this clone is one. The rearrangement joins TRBV6-1 to TRBJ2-1; D gene unclear. V lost 6 bases to trimming and J lost 5 bases, with 17 bases between them. CDR3 size: 15 residues. The V gene's germline CDR1 is MNHNS and CDR2 SASEGT. This CDR3 reads CASRLGRATHNEQFF. Here the CDR3 DNA reads TGTGCCAGCAGGCTAGGCCGGGCTACTCACAATGAGCAGTTCTTC.

The chain uses TRBV19 and TRBJ1-1; possibly TRBD1 for D (5 bases). Trimming pared 7 bases from V and 5 bases from J, leaving 17 bases between. The V gene's germline CDR1 is LNHDA and CDR2 SQIVND (reference sequence). The CDR3 is 14 residues long. CDR3 DNA: TGTGCCAGTACCCTTGGGGGGTTGGGGACTGAAGCTTTCTTT. It is translated as CASTLGGLGTEAFF.

The chain uses TRBV14 and TRBJ2-7; 8 bases are a match to TRBD2. Germline CDR1 reads SGHDN; CDR2 reads FVKESK. CDR3 length: 14 residues. The V gene end was trimmed by 1 base and the J gene end by 5 bases; junction bases not matched to a gene: 4. Here the CDR3 DNA reads TGTGCCAGCAGCCAAGTGCGGGAGGTGGACGAGCAGTACTTC. Its translation: CASSQVREVDEQYF.

CDR3 loop: CATSRGPGWDIQYF. CDR3 nucleotides: TGTGCCACCAGCAGAGGTCCAGGGTGGGACATTCAGTACTTC. The rearrangement joins TRBV15 to TRBJ2-4; tentatively, D is TRBD1 (5 bases). The CDR3 loop spans 14 amino acids. The V end lost 1 base, the J end lost 8 bases, and 12 bases lay between the germline ends. The germline V gene has CDR1 LNHNV and CDR2 YYDKDF (reference sequence).

Notes on this clone: The sample holds other DNA sequences that translate to the same CDR3. This chain links TRBV10-2 with TRBJ1-1; TRBD1 is a possible D gene (5 bases). The CDR3 contains 15 residues. Per germline, CDR1 WSHSY and CDR2 SAAADI. V was trimmed by 6 bases and J by 3 bases, leaving 17 bases between them. The CDR3 DNA reads TGCGCCAGCAGGGTCACATATGGGGACGACACTGAAGCTTTCTTT. Translated, it gives CASRVTYGDDTEAFF.

The sample holds a few counts of this clone. Additional DNA sequences in this sample encode the identical CDR3. The genes are TRBV7-2 and TRBJ1-5; D is uncertain. Per the germline V gene, CDR1 is SGHTA and CDR2 is FQGNSA. The length of the CDR3 is 13 residues. V lost 5 bases and J 2 bases, leaving 7 bases between the germline ends. The CDR3 is CASSVRGNQPQHF. In DNA form, the CDR3 reads TGTGCCAGCAGCGTAAGGGGCAATCAGCCCCAGCATTTT. The full variable domain, in which reference TRBV7-2 and TRBJ1-5 provide the parts outside the CDR3, is GAGVSQSPSNKVTEKGKDVELRCDPISGHTALYWYRQSLGQGLEFLIYFQGNSAPDKSGLPSDRFSAERTGGSVSTLTIQRTQQEDSAVYLCASSVRGNQPQHFGDGTRLSIL.

Points on this clone: A much more abundant neighbour one base away suggests this may be a read error. Other DNA variants within this sample encode the same CDR3. The chain carries TRBV5-4 and TRBJ2-1; 9 nucleotides match TRBD2. Trimming at V came to 5 bases and at J to 3 bases, leaving 3 bases not matched to a gene. CDR3 length: 14 residues. Germline V CDR1 and CDR2: SGHNT, YYREEE (reference sequence). For the CDR3, the DNA is TGTGCCAGCAGTGGTAGCGGGAGCTACAATGAGCAGTTCTTC. This translates into CASSGSGSYNEQFF.

The V and J genes are TRBV27 and TRBJ2-2; 7 bases are a match to TRBD2. Germline CDR1 MNHEY, CDR2 SMNVEV (reference sequence). This CDR3 spans 16 amino acids. Trimming took 6 bases from V and 4 from J; bases not matched to a gene: 11. The CDR3 nucleotides read TGTGCCAGCAGGCGTCTAGCGGACATTGGCACCGGGGAGCTGTTTTTT. Residues: CASRRLADIGTGELFF.

The chain recombines TRBV2 with TRBJ1-4; D is perhaps TRBD1 (5 bases). Germline assignment: CDR1 SNHLY and CDR2 FYNNEI. The CDR3 consists of 15 residues. Trimming shortened V by 5 bases and J by 6 bases, and 16 bases separated the two germline ends. CDR3 bases: TGTGCCAGCAGTAGGAGCGGGACGCTAGATGAAAAACTGTTTTTT. Its translation is CASSRSGTLDEKLFF.

About this clone: At one boundary the junction diverges from the germline segment, which might be a read error. This rearrangement joins TRBV20-1 to TRBJ2-5; no reliable D call. This CDR3 spans 11 amino acids. The germline CDR1 and CDR2 sequences are DFQATT and SNEGSKA (reference sequence). The CDR3 region is CSAGDQETQYF. DNA of the CDR3: TGCAGTGCTGGAGACCAAGAGACCCAGTACTTC.

This clone was recorded only once. The chain carries TRBV30 and TRBJ1-2; D is possibly TRBD1 (6 bases). Trimming stripped 3 bases from V and 2 bases from J, with 13 bases between. Germline lookup yields CDR1 GTSNPN and CDR2 SVGIG (reference sequence). The CDR3 is 14 residues long. CDR3 nucleotides: TGTGCCTGGAGGCACGGGGGCGGCAACTATGGCTACACCTTC. Its protein is CAWRHGGGNYGYTF. Full variable domain (remainder filled in from reference TRBV30 and TRBJ1-2): SQTIHQWPATLVQPVGSPLSLECTVEGTSNPNLYWYRQAAGRGLQLLFYSVGIGQISSEVPQNLSASRPQDRQFILSSKKLLLSDSGFYLCAWRHGGGNYGYTFGSGTRLTVV.

The chain joins TRBV28 to TRBJ1-5; 7 bases agree with TRBD1. Germline V gives CDR1 MDHEN, CDR2 SYDVKM. The CDR3 is made up of 12 amino acids. The trim removed 2 bases at V and 8 bases at J, leaving 0 bases unmatched. The CDR3 nucleotides are TGTGCCAGCAGTTTACAGGGGGAGCCCCAGCATTTT. Protein sequence: CASSLQGEPQHF. The entire variable domain, with the rest obtained from reference TRBV28 and TRBJ1-5, is as follows: DVKVTQSSRYLVKRTGEKVFLECVQDMDHENMFWYRQDPGLGLRLIYFSYDVKMKEKGDIPEGYSVSREKKERFSLILESASTNQTSMYLCASSLQGEPQHFGDGTRLSIL.

This chain connects TRBV2 to TRBJ2-7, with D maybe TRBD1 (7 bases). Germline V gives CDR1 SNHLY, CDR2 FYNNEI. V lost 7 bases and J 1 base, leaving 14 bases between the germline ends. The CDR3 totals 14 residues. The CDR3 reads CASTNSGGSYEQYF. CDR3 DNA sequence: TGTGCCAGCACCAATTCAGGGGGGTCCTACGAGCAGTACTTC.

The chain recombines TRBV29-1 with TRBJ2-1; weak D call: TRBD1 (7 bases). CDR1 SQVTM and CDR2 ANQGSEA come from the germline V gene. Trimming removed 8 bases at V and 0 bases at J, with 11 bases between. There are 13 residues in the CDR3. The CDR3 region is CSTQGGSYNEQFF. For the CDR3, the DNA is TGCAGCACTCAGGGGGGCTCCTACAATGAGCAGTTCTTC.

V usage is TRBV27 and J usage is TRBJ2-1; D unresolved. CDR3 length: 13 residues. V was cut by 0 bases and J by 9 bases, with 9 bases left in between. Looked up from germline, CDR1 is MNHEY and CDR2 is SMNVEV (reference sequence). The CDR3 here is CASSLSESSEQFF. The DNA of the CDR3 is TGTGCCAGCAGTTTATCCGAGAGTTCTGAGCAGTTCTTC.

The V gene is TRBV5-1, the J gene TRBJ1-2, with unresolved D. The CDR3 contains 16 residues. Germline assignment: CDR1 SGHRS and CDR2 YFSETQ. V was cut by 3 bases and J by 5 bases, with 20 bases left in between. The CDR3 region has the DNA TGCGCCAGCAGCTACGACCCTAGGAGGCCGGGATATGGCTACACCTTC. It encodes CASSYDPRRPGYGYTF.

The rearrangement uses TRBV2 and TRBJ2-7; D remains ambiguous. There are 11 residues in the CDR3. V was shortened by 4 bases and J by 9 bases, with 10 bases between the two germline ends. The germline gives CDR1 SNHLY, CDR2 FYNNEI. The CDR3 DNA is TGTGCCAGCAGTGTCGAAAGGGCGCAGTACTTC. This translates into CASSVERAQYF.

This clone was detected a few times. The chain combines TRBV4-2 with TRBJ2-7, with 12 bases matching TRBD2. The germline V gene has CDR1 LGHNA and CDR2 YNFKEQ. There are 19 residues in the CDR3. Losses at the gene ends were 4 bases for V and 4 bases for J; bases not matched to a gene: 17. The CDR3 DNA is TGTGCCAGCAGCCCGCGCGGGCTAGCGGGAGGGCCACTGTTATACGAGCAGTACTTC. Protein sequence: CASSPRGLAGGPLLYEQYF.

V gene TRBV28 combines with J gene TRBJ1-4, with TRBD1 as a possible D gene (5 bases). The CDR3 spans 15 residues. Germline V gene lookup returns CDR1 MDHEN and CDR2 SYDVKM. V was clipped by 6 bases and J by 7 bases, with 18 bases between them. Here the CDR3 DNA reads TGTGCCAGCAGCTTAGGGTACGTGAGGGGTGAAAAACTGTTTTTT. It yields the protein CASSLGYVRGEKLFF.

This clone showed up just once. This may be a read error, as it is one base from a much larger clone. The CDR3 protein is CASSLDRSTEAFF. The CDR3, as DNA: TGTGCCAGCAGCTTAGACAGGAGCACTGAAGCTTTCTTT. The V gene is TRBV11-2, the J gene TRBJ1-1; D uncertain. V gave up 0 bases and J gave up 4 bases, with 6 bases separating them. CDR3 length: 13 residues. Germline V lookup: CDR1 SGHAT, CDR2 FQNNGV. The full variable domain, with the rest looked up from reference TRBV11-2 and TRBJ1-1, is EAGVAQSPRYKIIEKRQSVAFWCNPISGHATLYWYQQILGQGPKLLIQFQNNGVVDDSQLPKDRFSAERLKGVDSTLKIQPAKLEDSAVYLCASSLDRSTEAFFGQGTRLTVV.

This clone has only one observation. The chain is built from TRBV30 and TRBJ1-5; D unclear. The V end was cut by 2 bases, the J end by 3 bases, with 8 bases between. The CDR3 contains 13 residues. CDR1 is GTSNPN, CDR2 SVGIG, per germline (reference sequence). CDR3: CAWSFRNNQPQHF. In DNA form, the CDR3 reads TGTGCCTGGAGTTTCCGGAACAATCAGCCCCAGCATTTT.

The gene calls are TRBV2 and TRBJ1-5; a weak D match, TRBD1 (6 bases). Germline CDR1 is SNHLY and CDR2 is FYNNEI. The CDR3 consists of 14 residues. The ends were cut back, 5 bases at V and 3 bases at J, with 11 bases in the middle. CDR3 DNA: TGTGCCAGCAGTTACGACAGGCTCAATCAGCCCCAGCATTTT. It codes for CASSYDRLNQPQHF.

Worth noting for this clone: A far bigger clonotype differs at one base, so this is likely a read error. This sequence joins TRBV4-1 and TRBJ2-7; D might be TRBD1 (5 bases). CDR3 length: 13 residues. Germline V gene data show CDR1 as MGHRA and CDR2 as YSYEKL. The germline V and J ends were trimmed by 2 bases and 5 bases, with 10 bases remaining between them. The CDR3 region is CASSQLVGHEQYF. For the CDR3, the DNA is TGCGCCAGCAGCCAACTAGTGGGGCACGAGCAGTACTTC.

The V gene is TRBV5-6, the J gene TRBJ1-1; D remains ambiguous. V lost 4 bases and J 1 base, leaving 8 bases between the germline ends. Germline CDR1 and CDR2: SGHDT and YYEEEE. The CDR3 covers 13 residues. The CDR3 reads CASSDGRNTEAFF. CDR3 in DNA: TGTGCCAGCAGCGATGGACGGAACACTGAAGCTTTCTTT.

This sequence joins TRBV11-3 and TRBJ2-7; D call uncertain. This CDR3 has 15 amino acids. Between the trimmed V and J ends, which lost 3 bases and 3 bases, there was a span of 15 bases. The germline V gene encodes CDR1 SGHNT and CDR2 YENEEA. This chain's CDR3 is CASSFPPITLYEQYF. DNA for the CDR3: TGTGCCAGCAGCTTCCCCCCTATTACCCTCTACGAGCAGTACTTC.

The chain recombines TRBV7-9 with TRBJ2-1; 12 bases match TRBD2. The germline gives CDR1 SEHNR, CDR2 FQNEAQ (reference sequence). The V segment lost 6 bases and the J segment 8 bases; nucleotides outside the gene matches: 11. The CDR3 is 16 amino acids. Here the CDR3 DNA reads TGTGCCAGCAGTTCCGGACTAGCGGGACTTTTGGATGAGCAGTTCTTC. Its translation is CASSSGLAGLLDEQFF. Drawing the rest from reference TRBV7-9 and TRBJ2-1, the complete variable domain is DTGVSQNPRHKITKRGQNVTFRCDPISEHNRLYWYRQTLGQGPEFLTYFQNEAQLEKSRLLSDRFSAERPKGSFSTLEIQRTEQGDSAMYLCASSSGLAGLLDEQFFGPGTRLTVL.

V usage is TRBV29-1 and J usage is TRBJ1-2, with D possibly being TRBD1 (5 bases). This CDR3 region has 11 residues. Germline CDR1 SQVTM, CDR2 ANQGSEA. The ends were cut back, 8 bases at V and 10 bases at J, with 17 bases in the middle. CDR3 coding DNA: TGCAGCACGGGACTGGACGCGGCCTACACCTTC. This gives the protein CSTGLDAAYTF.

The gene calls are TRBV30 and TRBJ1-1, with TRBD1 matching over 7 bases. The CDR3 is made up of 11 amino acids. Germline values: CDR1 GTSNPN, CDR2 SVGIG (reference sequence). V trimming: 7 bases; J trimming: 8 bases; junction bases outside the gene matches: 7. In DNA form, the CDR3 reads TGTGCCTTCGACAGGGAATCCGAAGCTTTCTTT. It encodes CAFDRESEAFF.